The 24 T cell receptor beta chains below were found in one sample sequenced in a study of cytomegalovirus exposure and HLA in healthy donors. Primers for the PCR totalled 60 Vbeta and 13 Jbeta. This table comes from immunoSEQ multiplex PCR, and its TCRdb copy is limited to in-frame clones, with some not included. This sample has some 150,000 clones, with roughly 70% found just once. The sequencing sample was made of PBMCs. The receptors come from a man aged 18 to 29 in good health and CMV-seropositive.

This chain links TRBV27 with TRBJ1-1; 10 nucleotides match TRBD1. With 4 bases clipped from V and 0 bases from J, the junction kept 11 bases outside the gene matches. CDR3 length: 18 amino acids. Germline-derived CDR1 and CDR2 are MNHEY and SMNVEV (reference sequence). The CDR3 DNA sequence: TGTGCCAGCAGTTGGGGACTCGGACAGGGGGAGATGAACACTGAAGCTTTCTTT. Its translation is CASSWGLGQGEMNTEAFF.

This clone showed up just once. The chain has TRBV10-3 and TRBJ2-7, with a weak D call TRBD2 (6 bases). There are 15 residues in the CDR3. Looked up from germline, CDR1 is ENHRY and CDR2 is SYGVKD. V shed 0 bases and J shed 2 bases, with 11 bases lying between them. The chain's CDR3 is CAISESGSGTYEQYF. The DNA of the CDR3 is TGTGCCATCAGTGAGTCGGGTAGCGGAACCTACGAGCAGTACTTC.

This clone has a single count. The rearrangement joins TRBV2 to TRBJ2-4, with 7 bases aligning to TRBD1. From germline, CDR1 is SNHLY and CDR2 FYNNEI. Trimming cost V 7 bases and J 3 bases; bases outside gene matches: 12. The length of the CDR3 is 16 residues. The CDR3: CASTLRGQEGKNIQYF. CDR3 sequence (DNA): TGTGCCAGCACCCTGAGGGGGCAAGAAGGCAAAAACATTCAGTACTTC. Together with reference TRBV2 and TRBJ2-4, the CDR3 gives the full variable domain: EPEVTQTPSHQVTQMGQEVILRCVPISNHLYFYWYRQILGQKVEFLVSFYNNEISEKSEIFDDQFSVERPDGSNFTLKIRSTKLEDSAMYFCASTLRGQEGKNIQYFGAGTRLSVL.

This clone was detected only once. The chain recombines TRBV5-8 with TRBJ1-1; possibly TRBD1 for D (6 bases). V was trimmed by 4 bases and J by 1 base, leaving 11 bases between them. The CDR3 is made up of 14 amino acids. Per germline, CDR1 SGHTS and CDR2 YDEGEE. CDR3 sequence (DNA): TGTGCCAGCAGCCGGACGGACAGGAACACTGAAGCTTTCTTT. Translating gives CASSRTDRNTEAFF.

V and J are TRBV13 and TRBJ2-1; perhaps TRBD2 as D (7 bases). The germline V and J ends were trimmed by 5 bases and 9 bases, with 14 bases remaining between them. Germline loops: CDR1 PRHDT, CDR2 FYEKMQ (reference sequence). The CDR3 covers 13 residues. The CDR3 nucleotides are TGTGCCAGCAGCGTGCCGGGGGGCAGTGAGCAGTTCTTC. It specifies CASSVPGGSEQFF.

The chain employs TRBV6-1 and TRBJ1-1, with 9 bases identical to TRBD1. CDR1 and CDR2 from the germline V gene are MNHNS and SASEGT. This CDR3 contains 14 residues. The V gene end was trimmed by 5 bases and the J gene end by 6 bases; junction bases not matched to a gene: 7. CDR3 sequence reads: CASSPTGGTSEAFF. As DNA, the CDR3 is TGTGCCAGCAGTCCGACAGGGGGAACCTCTGAAGCTTTCTTT.

The V call is TRBV4-2, the J call TRBJ2-1; the D gene is possibly TRBD2 (5 bases). CDR1 LGHNA and CDR2 YNFKEQ come from the germline V gene. Trimming cost V 1 base and J 4 bases, with 5 bases left between them. This CDR3 region has 13 residues. The DNA of the CDR3 is TGTGCCAGCAGCCAAGCGGGGTACAATGAGCAGTTCTTC. Its protein product is CASSQAGYNEQFF.

The gene calls are TRBV28 and TRBJ2-5; the match to TRBD2 covers 7 bases. Germline trimming cut 8 bases from V and 7 bases from J; bases unmatched to any gene: 10. The CDR3 is 13 amino acids. In germline, CDR1 is MDHEN, CDR2 SYDVKM. In nucleotides, the CDR3 is TGTGCCAGCTTTGGGGGGGTCTTTGGGACCCAGTACTTC. This codes for CASFGGVFGTQYF.

The CDR3 here is CASSLFPIGELFF. CDR3 nucleotide sequence: TGTGCCAGCAGTTTATTTCCCATCGGGGAGCTGTTTTTT. The chain couples TRBV27 to TRBJ2-2, with D hard to call. The CDR3 spans 13 residues. Trimming took off 1 base at V and 7 bases at J, with 7 bases between the two ends. Germline V CDR1 and CDR2: MNHEY, SMNVEV (reference sequence).

The chain links TRBV5-1 to TRBJ1-3; D is perhaps TRBD1 (5 bases). Germline V gene data show CDR1 as SGHRS and CDR2 as YFSETQ. The ends were cut back, 0 bases at V and 0 bases at J, with 7 bases in the middle. This CDR3 is built from 15 residues. The CDR3 nucleotides are TGCGCCAGCAGCTTGGAGGGGTTCTCTGGAAACACCATATATTTT. Translation gives CASSLEGFSGNTIYF.

This chain connects TRBV7-2 to TRBJ2-3; TRBD2 matches 16 bases. CDR1 and CDR2 (germline): SGHTA, FQGNSA. V lost 0 bases, J lost 5 bases, and 8 bases stayed unmatched. The CDR3 runs to 19 residues. CDR3 protein: CASSLAPRGLAGGIDTQYF. DNA for the CDR3: TGTGCCAGCAGCTTAGCCCCTAGGGGACTAGCGGGGGGGATAGATACGCAGTATTTT.

This clone is labeled as medium-sized. The chain combines TRBV5-1 with TRBJ2-1; the D gene is possibly TRBD1 (6 bases). The V gene's germline CDR1 is SGHRS and CDR2 YFSETQ. The V end lost 3 bases, the J end lost 0 bases, and 10 bases lay between the germline ends. This CDR3 has 15 residues. The CDR3 sequence: CASSYGDTSYNEQFF. CDR3 coding DNA: TGCGCCAGCAGCTACGGGGACACCTCCTACAATGAGCAGTTCTTC.

Details on this clone: The germline gene is not matched at one end of the junction; a read error may be the cause. The chain carries TRBV7-2 and TRBJ2-1; 12 nucleotides match TRBD2. In germline, CDR1 is SGHTA, CDR2 FQGNSA. The CDR3 sequence is 13 residues long. CDR3 coding DNA: TGTGCCAGCAGCCCCCTAGCGGGGGGGCTTCTGGTCTTC. Translated: CASSPLAGGLLVF. The complete variable domain, with remaining parts taken from reference TRBV7-2 and TRBJ2-1, reads GAGVSQSPSNKVTEKGKDVELRCDPISGHTALYWYRQSLGQGLEFLIYFQGNSAPDKSGLPSDRFSAERTGGSVSTLTIQRTQQEDSAVYLCASSPLAGGLLVFGPGTRLTVL.

The J gene is TRBJ2-3, the V gene TRBV2, with TRBD2 matching over 10 bases. Germline loops: CDR1 SNHLY, CDR2 FYNNEI. The CDR3 runs to 16 residues. Trimming removed 4 bases from V and 4 bases from J; junction bases left unmatched: 8. The CDR3 bases are TGTGCCAGCAGTGCGGCTAGCGGGGGTAGGGCAGATACGCAGTATTTT. Its protein is CASSAASGGRADTQYF.

J is TRBJ1-2 and V is TRBV15; D remains ambiguous. Germline CDR1 is LNHNV and CDR2 is YYDKDF (reference sequence). The CDR3 runs 15 residues. V was clipped by 0 bases and J by 5 bases, with 13 bases between them. The CDR3 protein is CATSRDSRTAYGYTF. The DNA for the CDR3 is TGTGCCACCAGCAGAGATTCAAGGACTGCTTATGGCTACACCTTC.

This chain uses TRBV18 with TRBJ1-2; D is possibly TRBD1 (5 bases). The V and J ends lost 2 bases and 6 bases respectively, with 10 bases between them. The CDR3 totals 13 residues. Germline assignment: CDR1 KGHSH and CDR2 LQKENI. The CDR3 DNA is TGTGCCAGCTCACCAAGGGGCGCCGATGGCTACACCTTC. It is translated as CASSPRGADGYTF.

The J gene is TRBJ2-5, the V gene TRBV27, with 7 bases fitting TRBD2. The length of the CDR3 is 15 residues. The V gene's germline CDR1 is MNHEY and CDR2 SMNVEV (reference sequence). The ends lost 7 bases at V and 4 bases at J; junction bases unmatched: 12. The DNA for the CDR3 is TGTGCCAGCACTAGACGGGGGAGGGCCTTAGAGACCCAGTACTTC. Protein: CASTRRGRALETQYF.

This rearrangement joins TRBV19 to TRBJ1-1; TRBD1 matches at 12 bases. The J segment lost 11 bases and the V segment lost 5 bases, leaving 9 bases of the junction unmatched. The length of the CDR3 is 14 residues. Germline CDR1 LNHDA, CDR2 SQIVND (reference sequence). The CDR3 nucleotides are TGTGCCAGTAGTGTGCCGGGACAGGGGGCAAAGGCTTTCTTT. Its protein is CASSVPGQGAKAFF.

This clone came up once. The chain links TRBV5-4 to TRBJ1-4; 7 positions match TRBD1. The V gene's germline CDR1 is SGHNT and CDR2 YYREEE (reference sequence). J lost 4 bases, V lost 1 base, and 10 bases had no gene match. This CDR3 has 17 residues. CDR3 nucleotide sequence: TGTGCCAGCAGCTTGCAAAGAGGGGGCAGGGGTAATGAAAAACTGTTTTTT. Encoded protein: CASSLQRGGRGNEKLFF.

A few counts support this clone. This rearrangement joins TRBV25-1 to TRBJ1-3; no clear D. The CDR3 sequence is 13 residues long. Trimming stripped 6 bases from V and 2 bases from J, with 8 bases between. Germline V gives CDR1 MGHDK, CDR2 SYGVNS. The CDR3 DNA follows: TGTGCCAGCAGCGTGGGCACTGGAAACACCATATATTTT. This translates into CASSVGTGNTIYF.

This clone was detected only a few times. The chain is built from TRBV30 and TRBJ2-2; D is unclear. The germline V gene has CDR1 GTSNPN and CDR2 SVGIG (reference sequence). V was cut by 0 bases and J by 6 bases, with 8 bases left in between. This CDR3 region has 13 residues. CDR3 in amino acids: CAWSVSRPGELFF. CDR3 bases: TGTGCCTGGAGTGTGAGCAGGCCCGGGGAGCTGTTTTTT.

This clone was counted a few times. The chain carries TRBV15 and TRBJ2-7; 9 nucleotides agree with TRBD1. The V gene end was trimmed by 5 bases and the J gene end by 2 bases; junction bases not matched to a gene: 4. The CDR3 contains 14 residues. Germline V CDR1 and CDR2: LNHNV, YYDKDF (reference sequence). The CDR3 loop is CATSGRQGAYEQYF. The CDR3 region has the DNA TGTGCCACCAGCGGCCGACAGGGGGCCTACGAGCAGTACTTC.

The gene calls are TRBV5-5 and TRBJ1-1; D not resolved. V was shortened by 4 bases and J by 3 bases, with 7 bases between the two germline ends. The CDR3 is 12 amino acids. Germline CDR1 is SGHKS and CDR2 is YYEKEE (reference sequence). This chain's CDR3 is CASSPDYTEAFF. CDR3 bases: TGTGCCAGCAGCCCGGACTACACTGAAGCTTTCTTT. The variable domain in full, completed from reference TRBV5-5 and TRBJ1-1, reads DAGVTQSPTHLIKTRGQQVTLRCSPISGHKSVSWYQQVLGQGPQFIFQYYEKEERGRGNFPDRFSARQFPNYSSELNVNALLLGDSALYLCASSPDYTEAFFGQGTRLTVV.

This clone turned up a few times. The J gene is TRBJ2-7, the V gene TRBV6-5, with D maybe TRBD1 (7 bases). The germline V gene encodes CDR1 MNHEY and CDR2 SVGAGI. V lost 0 bases and J 3 bases, leaving 12 bases between the germline ends. The CDR3 loop spans 15 amino acids. DNA of the CDR3: TGTGCCAGCAGTTACTCCAGGGGGGAGAGCTACGAGCAGTACTTC. This codes for CASSYSRGESYEQYF.